Sequencing of this TCR beta chain was carried out in a study of cytomegalovirus exposure and HLA in healthy donors. In the case of this clone: Antigen specificity is unknown.

PCR was performed using 60 Vbeta and 13 Jbeta primers. TCRdb's table, derived via immunoSEQ multiplex PCR, lists solely in-frame clones and lacks some. The sample carries around 170,000 clones, 82% recorded once. V lost 1 base to trimming and J lost 5 bases; unmatched junction nucleotides: 5. This CDR3 is 15 amino acids long. Germline CDR1 SEHNR, CDR2 FQNEAQ (reference sequence). Study-level results: Common viral pathogens seemed to be connected with several of the most significant clusters, according to a later analysis.

The sequence derives from a woman aged 18-29 years in good health and CMV-seronegative. Sequencing was performed on PBMCs. The J gene is TRBJ2-3, the V gene TRBV7-9; 8 bases align to TRBD1. The DNA for the CDR3 is TGTGCCAGCAGCTTAGTTCCAGGGGGCGGAGATACGCAGTATTTT. Translating gives CASSLVPGGGDTQYF.